A selection of T cell receptor beta chains follows, all from one sample in a study of blood T cell repertoires in COVID-19. TCRdb's table, derived via immunoSEQ multiplex PCR, lists solely in-frame clones and lacks some. The sample lists about 250,000 clones, 70% to 90% occurring once. The sample was peripheral blood. Every receptor here comes from a man aged 18 to 30 with active or convalescent COVID-19. Each CDR3 is given with its conserved first and last residue. The order of the fields is J gene, V gene, clone size, D gene, CDR3 protein, CDR3 DNA. A D gene is named only where the DNA matches it firmly. The size entry is marked missing in some rows and otherwise reads once, few, many or a size class.

TRBJ1-2	TRBV6-5	-	-	CASSYGPSGVAYGYTF	TGTGCCAGCAGTTATGGGCCTTCGGGGGTGGCCTATGGCTACACCTTC
TRBJ1-2	TRBV7-9	-	-	CASSLSGDYGYTF	TGTGCCAGCAGCTTATCAGGGGACTATGGCTACACCTTC
TRBJ2-1	TRBV7-3	-	TRBD2	CASSLLAVTYNEQFF	TGTGCCAGCAGCTTACTAGCGGTGACCTACAATGAGCAGTTCTTC
TRBJ2-7	TRBV28	-	-	CASSLQRYEQYF	TGTGCCAGCAGTTTACAGAGGTACGAACAGTACTTC
TRBJ1-4	TRBV18	few	-	CASSPHPGFELEGEKLFF	TGTGCCAGCTCACCACACCCGGGATTTGAACTTGAAGGTGAAAAACTGTTTTTT
TRBJ1-2	TRBV6-5	-	TRBD1	CASSYSTPRQGQGYTF	TGTGCCAGCAGTTACTCTACGCCGAGACAGGGACAGGGCTACACCTTC
TRBJ1-4	TRBV30	-	-	CAWDPEGGRNEKLFF	TGTGCCTGGGACCCTGAGGGCGGACGGAATGAAAAACTGTTTTTT
TRBJ2-5	TRBV2	-	-	CASTRDNRKETQYF	TGTGCCAGCACTAGGGACAACAGAAAAGAGACCCAGTACTTC
TRBJ2-7	TRBV28	-	-	CASSLGAGPYEQYF	TGTGCCAGCAGTTTGGGTGCGGGGCCCTACGAGCAGTACTTC
TRBJ1-6	TRBV9	-	-	CASTRDSGVEPLHF	TGTGCCAGCACCCGGGACTCCGGGGTGGAACCCCTCCACTTT
TRBJ2-7	TRBV10-2	-	-	CASSSNGGGGYEQYF	TGCGCCAGCAGTAGCAACGGGGGAGGGGGTTACGAGCAGTACTTC
TRBJ2-4	TRBV28	few	-	CASIMSGKNIQYF	TGTGCCAGCATCATGAGCGGCAAAAACATTCAGTACTTC
TRBJ2-7	TRBV11-2	-	TRBD1	CASTPIRDRGFYEQYF	TGTGCCAGCACCCCAATTAGGGACAGGGGCTTCTACGAGCAGTACTTC
TRBJ1-1	TRBV29-1	-	-	CSVVGAGNTEAFF	TGCAGCGTTGTAGGGGCAGGTAACACTGAAGCTTTCTTT
TRBJ2-2	TRBV6-4	-	-	CASRQQGAGELFF	TGTGCCAGCAGACAACAGGGTGCCGGGGAGCTGTTTTTT
TRBJ2-7	TRBV4-1	few	TRBD1	CASSSRQGFHEQYF	TGCGCCAGCAGCTCCAGACAGGGGTTCCACGAGCAGTACTTC
TRBJ2-7	TRBV28	-	-	CASSTPRGGKVPYEQYF	TGTGCCAGCAGTACCCCCCGGGGCGGGAAGGTACCGTACGAGCAGTACTTC
TRBJ2-7	TRBV7-2	-	TRBD2	CASSGRGLVFAGEQYF	TGTGCCAGCAGCGGACGGGGACTAGTGTTCGCCGGCGAGCAGTACTTC
TRBJ2-1	TRBV25-1	-	-	CASSLSASYNEQFF	TGTGCCAGCAGCCTCAGTGCTTCCTACAATGAGCAGTTCTTC
TRBJ1-5	TRBV19	-	-	CASSISGRGQPQHF	TGTGCCAGTAGTATATCGGGTCGTGGTCAGCCCCAGCATTTT
TRBJ2-7	TRBV27	-	-	CASSFLGQSYYEQYF	TGTGCCAGCAGTTTCCTAGGACAGAGTTACTACGAGCAGTACTTC
TRBJ1-2	TRBV28	-	-	CASNYPNNYGYTF	TGTGCCAGCAACTACCCCAATAACTATGGCTACACCTTC
TRBJ1-2	TRBV9	few	-	CASSTPRDYNYGYTF	TGTGCCAGCAGCACCCCCCGGGACTATAACTATGGCTACACCTTC
TRBJ2-2	TRBV15	-	TRBD1	CATSSRDRLNTGELFF	TGTGCCACCAGCAGCAGGGACAGATTAAACACCGGGGAGCTGTTTTTT
TRBJ2-7	TRBV7-3	few	-	CASSLGRDYEQYF	TGTGCCAGCAGCTTAGGGCGGGACTACGAGCAGTACTTC
TRBJ1-1	TRBV10-1	-	-	CASSDRRSNTEAFF	TGCGCCAGCAGTGACCGGCGGAGTAACACTGAAGCTTTCTTT
TRBJ2-2	TRBV7-2	-	-	CASSSRSGSGELFF	TGTGCCAGCAGCTCCAGGTCCGGCTCCGGGGAGCTGTTTTTT
TRBJ2-2	TRBV3-1/TRBV3-2	once	-	CASSQRQGTGELFF	TGTGCCAGCAGCCAAAGGCAGGGGACCGGGGAGCTGTTTTTT
TRBJ1-2	TRBV28	-	-	CASSSLRATNYGYTF	TGTGCCAGCAGTTCCCTCAGGGCTACTAACTATGGCTACACCTTC
TRBJ2-5	TRBV15	-	TRBD2	CATSGGRPEETQYF	TGTGCCACCTCGGGAGGCCGTCCCGAAGAGACCCAGTACTTC
TRBJ1-5	TRBV19	-	-	CAIGQNSNQPQHF	TGTGCCATAGGACAGAATAGCAATCAGCCCCAGCATTTT
TRBJ2-1	TRBV27	-	TRBD1	CASSLLAGGWVNEQFF	TGTGCCAGCAGTTTATTGGCAGGGGGCTGGGTCAATGAGCAGTTCTTC
TRBJ2-3	TRBV28	-	TRBD2	CASSPHRTSGDTDTQYF	TGTGCCAGCAGTCCCCATAGGACTAGCGGTGACACAGATACGCAGTATTTT
TRBJ1-2	TRBV4-3	-	-	CASRPQGGGYTF	TGCGCCAGCAGACCTCAGGGAGGAGGCTACACCTTC
TRBJ2-5	TRBV29-1	-	-	CSVDRAGETQYF	TGCAGCGTTGATCGCGCCGGAGAGACCCAGTACTTC
TRBJ1-2	TRBV9	-	-	CASSVREASRGYTF	TGTGCCAGCAGCGTACGGGAGGCAAGTAGAGGCTACACCTTC
TRBJ1-2	TRBV9	-	TRBD1	CASSGQGRVGDYGYTF	TGTGCCAGCAGTGGACAGGGGCGGGTTGGGGACTATGGCTACACCTTC
TRBJ1-6	TRBV19	-	-	CASRTRRGSPLHF	TGTGCCAGTAGAACACGTCGGGGTTCACCCCTCCACTTT
TRBJ2-6	TRBV10-3	-	TRBD1	CAISDRGGANVLTF	TGTGCCATCAGCGACAGGGGTGGGGCCAACGTCCTGACTTTC
TRBJ1-5	TRBV28	-	TRBD1	CASSWDSWGNQPQHF	TGTGCCAGCAGTTGGGACAGCTGGGGCAATCAGCCCCAGCATTTT
TRBJ2-1	TRBV27	-	-	CASSKRRESSYNEQFF	TGTGCCAGCAGTAAAAGACGGGAGAGCTCCTACAATGAGCAGTTCTTC
TRBJ1-2	TRBV11-2	-	TRBD1	CASSLATGAGVGYTF	TGTGCCAGCAGCTTAGCTACAGGGGCAGGTGTGGGCTACACCTTC
TRBJ2-1	TRBV27	-	TRBD2	CASSFLADNEQFF	TGTGCCAGCAGTTTTCTAGCGGACAATGAGCAGTTCTTC
TRBJ1-3	TRBV15	-	-	CATSRDSATGNTIYF	TGTGCCACCAGCAGAGATTCAGCGACTGGAAACACCATATATTTT
TRBJ2-5	TRBV7-2	-	-	CASSPTPGGTQYF	TGTGCCAGCAGCCCCACACCCGGGGGGACCCAGTACTTC